These T cell receptor beta chains were read from a single sample in a study of blood T cell repertoires in COVID-19. TCRdb's copy holds only in-frame clones and misses some; the assay was immunoSEQ multiplex PCR. The sample contains approximately 77,000 clones, 75% to 90% of which appear only once. Sequencing was carried out using peripheral blood. The receptor source for this set is a woman between 65 and 79 years old with acute or convalescent COVID-19. The CDR3 runs from the conserved cysteine through the conserved F or W. A D gene is named only where the DNA matches it firmly. The size field is filled for only some rows; it gives once, few, many or a size class.

J gene: TRBJ1-1
D gene: .
V gene: TRBV15
clone size: .
CDR3 protein: CATSSSRQRTEAFF
CDR3 DNA: TGTGCCACCAGCAGTTCCCGACAGAGAACTGAAGCTTTCTTT

J gene: TRBJ2-1
D gene: .
V gene: TRBV29-1
clone size: .
CDR3 protein: CSVTVTEQFF
CDR3 DNA: TGCAGCGTTACAGTAACTGAGCAGTTCTTC

J gene: TRBJ2-1
D gene: TRBD2
V gene: TRBV7-8
clone size: .
CDR3 protein: CASSKRPAGIYNEQFF
CDR3 DNA: TGTGCCAGCAGTAAGCGTCCAGCGGGAATCTACAATGAGCAGTTCTTC

J gene: TRBJ1-5
D gene: .
V gene: TRBV19
clone size: .
CDR3 protein: CASSNVGGNQPQHF
CDR3 DNA: TGTGCCAGTAGTAATGTAGGGGGCAATCAGCCCCAGCATTTT

J gene: TRBJ1-2
D gene: TRBD1
V gene: TRBV15
clone size: .
CDR3 protein: CATSRTAGGKDGGYTF
CDR3 DNA: TGTGCCACCAGCAGAACCGCAGGGGGCAAGGATGGTGGCTACACCTTC

J gene: TRBJ2-7
D gene: .
V gene: TRBV4-3
clone size: .
CDR3 protein: CASSQDEGTSYEQYF
CDR3 DNA: TGCGCCAGCAGCCAAGACGAGGGGACTTCCTACGAGCAGTACTTC

J gene: TRBJ2-7
D gene: TRBD2
V gene: TRBV6-5
clone size: .
CDR3 protein: CASSYSSPLAGYEQYF
CDR3 DNA: TGTGCCAGCAGTTACTCGAGCCCACTAGCGGGGTACGAGCAGTACTTC

J gene: TRBJ1-2
D gene: .
V gene: TRBV14
clone size: few
CDR3 protein: CASSPDSSTRGYTF
CDR3 DNA: TGTGCCAGCAGCCCTGACAGTTCCACGAGAGGCTACACCTTC

J gene: TRBJ2-1
D gene: .
V gene: TRBV7-6
clone size: .
CDR3 protein: CASSPSEGLYNEQFF
CDR3 DNA: TGTGCCAGCAGCCCTTCCGAGGGCCTCTACAATGAGCAGTTCTTC

J gene: TRBJ1-3
D gene: .
V gene: TRBV7-9
clone size: .
CDR3 protein: CASSLAQGTDTIYF
CDR3 DNA: TGTGCCAGCAGCTTAGCACAGGGTACAGACACCATATATTTT

J gene: TRBJ2-5
D gene: .
V gene: TRBV9
clone size: .
CDR3 protein: CASSDSGYAETQYF
CDR3 DNA: TGTGCCAGCAGCGACTCAGGGTACGCGGAGACCCAGTACTTC

J gene: TRBJ2-7
D gene: .
V gene: TRBV21-1
clone size: .
CDR3 protein: CASSKKGWDRGESYEQYF
CDR3 DNA: TGTGCCAGCAGCAAAAAGGGGTGGGACAGGGGGGAGTCCTACGAGCAGTACTTC

J gene: TRBJ2-2
D gene: TRBD2
V gene: TRBV7-2
clone size: .
CDR3 protein: CASSATGTRTGELFF
CDR3 DNA: TGTGCCAGCAGCGCCACCGGGACTAGAACCGGGGAGCTGTTTTTT

J gene: TRBJ1-1
D gene: .
V gene: TRBV11-2
clone size: few
CDR3 protein: CASSLELGLRTEAFF
CDR3 DNA: TGTGCCAGCAGCTTAGAACTGGGGCTAAGGACTGAAGCTTTCTTT

J gene: TRBJ1-1
D gene: .
V gene: TRBV19
clone size: .
CDR3 protein: CASSIGAENTEAFF
CDR3 DNA: TGTGCCAGTAGTATCGGAGCAGAGAACACTGAAGCTTTCTTT

J gene: TRBJ2-1
D gene: .
V gene: TRBV19
clone size: .
CDR3 protein: CASSDRAVRVEQFF
CDR3 DNA: TGTGCCAGTAGTGATCGGGCCGTGAGGGTCGAGCAGTTCTTC

J gene: TRBJ1-2
D gene: .
V gene: TRBV12-3/TRBV12-4
clone size: .
CDR3 protein: CASSFRGGYGYTF
CDR3 DNA: TGTGCCAGCAGTTTTAGGGGGGGCTATGGCTACACCTTC

J gene: TRBJ1-6
D gene: .
V gene: TRBV7-9
clone size: .
CDR3 protein: CASQGSNSPLHF
CDR3 DNA: TGTGCCAGTCAGGGTAGTAATTCACCCCTCCACTTT

J gene: TRBJ1-1
D gene: .
V gene: TRBV13
clone size: .
CDR3 protein: CASTRREVAFF
CDR3 DNA: TGTGCCAGCACCCGTCGAGAGGTAGCTTTCTTT

J gene: TRBJ2-7
D gene: TRBD1
V gene: TRBV11-2
clone size: .
CDR3 protein: CASSFGTGTYEQYF
CDR3 DNA: TGTGCCAGCAGCTTCGGGACAGGGACGTACGAGCAGTACTTC

J gene: TRBJ2-4
D gene: .
V gene: TRBV12-5
clone size: .
CDR3 protein: CASGLVPYSAGTKNIQYF
CDR3 DNA: TGTGCTAGTGGTTTGGTACCCTACTCGGCGGGGACCAAAAACATTCAGTACTTC

J gene: TRBJ1-2
D gene: .
V gene: TRBV4-1
clone size: .
CDR3 protein: CASSQGPGAGRYTF
CDR3 DNA: TGCGCCAGCAGCCAAGGTCCAGGGGCAGGGAGATACACCTTC